The present entry profiles one T cell receptor (beta chain) with its context. Using immunoSEQ multiplex PCR, the repertoire was profiled, and TCRdb retains in-frame clones only, with some absent. The repertoire holds tens of thousands of clones, with about 86% as singletons. The data were taken from a study of blood T cell repertoires in COVID-19. Sequenced sample: peripheral blood. The TCR was taken from a man in his fifties with acute or convalescent COVID-19.

The CDR3 loop reads CSVSGTGSDTQYF. The CDR3 DNA sequence: TGCAGCGTTTCCGGGACAGGGTCGGATACGCAGTATTTT. The chain couples TRBV29-1 to TRBJ2-3; the match to TRBD1 covers 9 bases. Germline CDR1 SQVTM, CDR2 ANQGSEA. This CDR3 has 13 residues. Trimming at V came to 5 bases and at J to 6 bases, leaving 6 bases not matched to a gene.